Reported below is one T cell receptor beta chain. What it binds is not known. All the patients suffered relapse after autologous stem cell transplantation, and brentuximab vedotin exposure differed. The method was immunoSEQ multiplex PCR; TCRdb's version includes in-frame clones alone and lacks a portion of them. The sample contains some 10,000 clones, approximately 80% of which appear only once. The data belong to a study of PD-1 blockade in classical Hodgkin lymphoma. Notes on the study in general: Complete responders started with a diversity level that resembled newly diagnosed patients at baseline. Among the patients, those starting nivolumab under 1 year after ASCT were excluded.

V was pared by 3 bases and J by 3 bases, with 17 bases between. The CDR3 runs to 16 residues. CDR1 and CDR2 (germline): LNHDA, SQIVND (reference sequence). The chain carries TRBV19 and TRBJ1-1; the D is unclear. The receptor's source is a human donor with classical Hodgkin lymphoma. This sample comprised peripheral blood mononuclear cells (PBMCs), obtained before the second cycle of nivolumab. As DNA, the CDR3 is TGTGCCAGTAGTATTCGGGTACGACCTTTGGACACTGAAGCTTTCTTT. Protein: CASSIRVRPLDTEAFF. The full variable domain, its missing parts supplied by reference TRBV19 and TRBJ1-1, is DGGITQSPKYLFRKEGQNVTLSCEQNLNHDAMYWYRQDPGQGLRLIYYSQIVNDFQKGDIAEGYSVSREKKESFPLTVTSAQKNPTAFYLCASSIRVRPLDTEAFFGQGTRLTVV.